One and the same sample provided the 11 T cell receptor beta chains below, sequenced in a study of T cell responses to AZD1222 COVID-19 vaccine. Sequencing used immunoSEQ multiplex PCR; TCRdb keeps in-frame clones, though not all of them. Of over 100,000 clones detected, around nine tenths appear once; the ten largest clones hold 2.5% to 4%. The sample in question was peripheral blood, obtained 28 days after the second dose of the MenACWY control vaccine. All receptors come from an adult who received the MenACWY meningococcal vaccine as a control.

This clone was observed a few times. CDR3 in DNA: TGTGCCAGCAGCTTGGTGAGGGCCCCCCCCGGGGAGCTGTTTTTT. It translates to CASSLVRAPPGELFF. The chain has TRBV5-6 and TRBJ2-2, with D maybe TRBD2 (5 bases). This CDR3 has 15 residues. V gave up 0 bases and J gave up 6 bases, with 12 bases separating them. Germline lookup yields CDR1 SGHDT and CDR2 YYEEEE.

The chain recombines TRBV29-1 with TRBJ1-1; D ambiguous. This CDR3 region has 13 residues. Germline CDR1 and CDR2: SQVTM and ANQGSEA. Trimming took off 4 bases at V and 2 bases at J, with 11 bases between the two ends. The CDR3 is CSVVRGDNTEAFF. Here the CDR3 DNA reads TGCAGCGTTGTCCGCGGAGACAACACTGAAGCTTTCTTT.

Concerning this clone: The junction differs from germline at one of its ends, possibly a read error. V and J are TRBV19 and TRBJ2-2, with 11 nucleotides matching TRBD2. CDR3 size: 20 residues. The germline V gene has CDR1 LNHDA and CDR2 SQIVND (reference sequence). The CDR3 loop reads CVSSIAASGGRGANTGELFF. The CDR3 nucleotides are TGTGTCAGTAGTATAGCGGCTAGCGGGGGGAGAGGAGCGAACACCGGGGAGCTGTTTTTT.

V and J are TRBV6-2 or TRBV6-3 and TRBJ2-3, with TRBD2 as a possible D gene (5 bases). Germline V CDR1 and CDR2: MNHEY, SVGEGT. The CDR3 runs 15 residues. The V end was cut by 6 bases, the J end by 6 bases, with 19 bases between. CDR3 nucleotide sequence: TGTGCCAGCAGCCCCCTAGAGGGCACAATCGATACGCAGTATTTT. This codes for CASSPLEGTIDTQYF.

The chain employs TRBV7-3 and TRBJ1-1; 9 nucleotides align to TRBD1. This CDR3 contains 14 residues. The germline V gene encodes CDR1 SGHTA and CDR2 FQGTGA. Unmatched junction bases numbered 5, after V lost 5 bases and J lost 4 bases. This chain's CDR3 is CASSPTGGTTEAFF. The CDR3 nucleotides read TGTGCCAGCAGCCCGACAGGGGGAACCACTGAAGCTTTCTTT.

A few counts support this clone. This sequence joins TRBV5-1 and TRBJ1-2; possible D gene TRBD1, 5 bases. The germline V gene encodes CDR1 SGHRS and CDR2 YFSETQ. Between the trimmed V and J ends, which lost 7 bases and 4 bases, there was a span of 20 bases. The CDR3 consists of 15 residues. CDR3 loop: CASGGEPSLGYGYTF. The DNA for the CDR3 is TGCGCCAGCGGGGGGGAACCGAGCCTTGGCTATGGCTACACCTTC.

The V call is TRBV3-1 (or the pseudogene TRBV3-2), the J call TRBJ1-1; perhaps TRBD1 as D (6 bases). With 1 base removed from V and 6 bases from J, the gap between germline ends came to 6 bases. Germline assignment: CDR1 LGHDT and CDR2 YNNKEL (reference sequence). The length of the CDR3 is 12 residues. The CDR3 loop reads CASSQGTAEAFF. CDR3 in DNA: TGTGCCAGCAGCCAAGGGACAGCTGAAGCTTTCTTT.

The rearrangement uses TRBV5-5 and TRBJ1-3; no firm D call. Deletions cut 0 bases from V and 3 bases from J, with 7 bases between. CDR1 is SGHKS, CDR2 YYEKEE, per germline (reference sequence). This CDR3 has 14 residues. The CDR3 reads CASSLEGFGNTIYF. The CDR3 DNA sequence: TGTGCCAGCAGCTTGGAAGGGTTTGGAAACACCATATATTTT.

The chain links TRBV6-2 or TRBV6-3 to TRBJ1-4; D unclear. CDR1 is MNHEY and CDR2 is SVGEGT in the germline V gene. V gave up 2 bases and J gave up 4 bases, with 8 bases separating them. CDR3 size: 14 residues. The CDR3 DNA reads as TGTGCCAGCAGTTACGGGCGGAGTAATGAAAAACTGTTTTTT. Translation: CASSYGRSNEKLFF.

CDR3 amino acids: CASSLELGEGEKLFF. CDR3 in DNA: TGTGCCAGCAGCTTAGAACTAGGGGAAGGTGAAAAACTGTTTTTT. The chain combines TRBV7-9 with TRBJ1-4; maybe TRBD1 (5 bases). V gave up 1 base and J gave up 7 bases, with 13 bases separating them. From germline, CDR1 is SEHNR and CDR2 FQNEAQ (reference sequence). The CDR3 sequence is 15 residues long.

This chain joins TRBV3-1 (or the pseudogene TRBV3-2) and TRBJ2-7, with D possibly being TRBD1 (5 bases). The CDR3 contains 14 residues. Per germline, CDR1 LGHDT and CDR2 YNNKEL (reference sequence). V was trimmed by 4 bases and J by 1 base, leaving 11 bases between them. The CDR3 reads CASSLTVQSYEQYF. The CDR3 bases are TGTGCCAGCAGCCTGACAGTCCAGTCCTACGAGCAGTACTTC.